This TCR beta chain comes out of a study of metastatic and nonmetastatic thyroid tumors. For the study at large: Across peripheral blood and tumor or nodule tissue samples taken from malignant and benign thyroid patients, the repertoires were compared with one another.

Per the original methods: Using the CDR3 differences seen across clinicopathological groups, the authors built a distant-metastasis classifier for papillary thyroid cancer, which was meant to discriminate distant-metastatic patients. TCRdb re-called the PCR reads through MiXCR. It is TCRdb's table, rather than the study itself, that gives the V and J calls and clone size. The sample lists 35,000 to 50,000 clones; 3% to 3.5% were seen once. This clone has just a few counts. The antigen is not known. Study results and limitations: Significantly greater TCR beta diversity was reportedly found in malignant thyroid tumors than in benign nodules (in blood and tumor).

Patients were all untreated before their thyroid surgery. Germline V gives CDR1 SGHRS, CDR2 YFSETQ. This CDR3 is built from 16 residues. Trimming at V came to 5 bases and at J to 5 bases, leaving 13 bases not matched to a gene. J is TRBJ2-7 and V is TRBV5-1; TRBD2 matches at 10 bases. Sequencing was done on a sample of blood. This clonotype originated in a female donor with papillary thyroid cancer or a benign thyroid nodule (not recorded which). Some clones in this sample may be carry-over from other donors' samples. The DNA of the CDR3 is TGCGCCAGCAGGTCTAGCGGGAGTAGAGGGGCGGACGAGCAGTACTTC. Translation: CASRSSGSRGADEQYF.